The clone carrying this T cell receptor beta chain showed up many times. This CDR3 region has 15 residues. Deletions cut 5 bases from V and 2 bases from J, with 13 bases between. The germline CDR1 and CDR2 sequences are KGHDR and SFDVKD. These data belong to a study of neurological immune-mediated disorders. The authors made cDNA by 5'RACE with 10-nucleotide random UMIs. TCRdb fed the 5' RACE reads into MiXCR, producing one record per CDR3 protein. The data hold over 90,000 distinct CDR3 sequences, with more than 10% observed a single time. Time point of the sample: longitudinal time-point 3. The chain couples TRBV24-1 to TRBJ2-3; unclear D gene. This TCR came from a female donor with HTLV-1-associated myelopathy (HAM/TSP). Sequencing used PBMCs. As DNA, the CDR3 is TGTGCCACCAGTGTGAGCAGGCCGTACACAGATACGCAGTATTTT. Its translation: CATSVSRPYTDTQYF.